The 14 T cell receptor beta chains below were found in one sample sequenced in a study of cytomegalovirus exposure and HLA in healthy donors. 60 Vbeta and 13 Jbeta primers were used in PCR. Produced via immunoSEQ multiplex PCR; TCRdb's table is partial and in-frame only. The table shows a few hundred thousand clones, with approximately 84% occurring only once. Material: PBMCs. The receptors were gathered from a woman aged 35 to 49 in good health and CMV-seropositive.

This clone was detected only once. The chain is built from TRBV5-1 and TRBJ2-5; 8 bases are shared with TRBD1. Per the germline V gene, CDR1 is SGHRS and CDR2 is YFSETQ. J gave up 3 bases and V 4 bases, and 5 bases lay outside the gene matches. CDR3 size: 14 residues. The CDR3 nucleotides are TGCGCCAGCAGCCGCGACAGGGGAAAAGAGACCCAGTACTTC. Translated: CASSRDRGKETQYF.

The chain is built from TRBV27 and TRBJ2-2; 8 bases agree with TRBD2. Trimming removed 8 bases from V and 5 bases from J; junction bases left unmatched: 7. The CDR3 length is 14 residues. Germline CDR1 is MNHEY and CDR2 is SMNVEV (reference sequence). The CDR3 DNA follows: TGTGCCAGCGGACAAAGACTAGCGACCGGGGAGCTGTTTTTT. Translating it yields CASGQRLATGELFF.

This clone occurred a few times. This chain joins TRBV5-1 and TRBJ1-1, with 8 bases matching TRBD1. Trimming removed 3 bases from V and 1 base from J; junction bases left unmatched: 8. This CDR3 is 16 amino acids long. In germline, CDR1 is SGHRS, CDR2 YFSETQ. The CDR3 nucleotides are TGCGCCAGCAGCTCCGGGACAGGTACATGGAACACTGAAGCTTTCTTT. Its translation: CASSSGTGTWNTEAFF.

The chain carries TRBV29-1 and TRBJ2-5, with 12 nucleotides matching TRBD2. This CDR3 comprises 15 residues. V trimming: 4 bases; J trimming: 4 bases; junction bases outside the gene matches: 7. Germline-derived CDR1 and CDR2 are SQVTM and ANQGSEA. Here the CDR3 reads CSVVRETSGRETQYF. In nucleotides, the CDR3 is TGCAGCGTTGTGCGGGAGACTAGCGGGAGAGAGACCCAGTACTTC. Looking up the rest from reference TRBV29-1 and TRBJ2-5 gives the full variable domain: SAVISQKPSRDICQRGTSLTIQCQVDSQVTMMFWYRQQPGQSLTLIATANQGSEATYESGFVIDKFPISRPNLTFSTLTVSNMSPEDSSIYLCSVVRETSGRETQYFGPGTRLLVL.

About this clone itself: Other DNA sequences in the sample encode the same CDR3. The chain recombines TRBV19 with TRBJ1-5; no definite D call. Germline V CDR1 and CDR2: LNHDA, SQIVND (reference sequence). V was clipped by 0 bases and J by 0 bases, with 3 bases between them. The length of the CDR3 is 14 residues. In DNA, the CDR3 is TGTGCCAGTAGTATAGATAGTAGCAATCAGCCCCAGCATTTT. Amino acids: CASSIDSSNQPQHF.

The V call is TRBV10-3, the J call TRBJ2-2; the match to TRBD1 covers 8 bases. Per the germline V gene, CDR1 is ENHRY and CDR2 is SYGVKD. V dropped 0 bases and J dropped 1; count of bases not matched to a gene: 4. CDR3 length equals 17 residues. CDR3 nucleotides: TGTGCCATCAGTGAGTCCCGCAGGGGGCAGAACACCGGGGAGCTGTTTTTT. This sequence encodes CAISESRRGQNTGELFF.

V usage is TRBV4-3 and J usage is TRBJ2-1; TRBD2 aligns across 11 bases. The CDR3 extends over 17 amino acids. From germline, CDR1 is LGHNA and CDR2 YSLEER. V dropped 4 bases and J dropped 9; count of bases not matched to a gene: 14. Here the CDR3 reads CASSLGLAVQTGGEQFF. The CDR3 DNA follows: TGCGCCAGCAGCCTGGGACTAGCGGTCCAGACCGGGGGTGAGCAGTTCTTC.

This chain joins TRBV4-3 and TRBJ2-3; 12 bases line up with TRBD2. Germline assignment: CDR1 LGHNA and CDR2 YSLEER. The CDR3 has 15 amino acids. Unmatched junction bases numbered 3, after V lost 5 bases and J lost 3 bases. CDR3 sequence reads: CASSLTSGSTDTQYF. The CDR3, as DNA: TGCGCCAGCAGCTTGACTAGCGGGAGTACAGATACGCAGTATTTT.

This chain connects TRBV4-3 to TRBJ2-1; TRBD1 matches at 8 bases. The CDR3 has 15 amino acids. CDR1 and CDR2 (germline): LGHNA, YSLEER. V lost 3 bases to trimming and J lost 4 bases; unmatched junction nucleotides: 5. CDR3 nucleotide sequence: TGCGCCAGCAGCCAGTATGGGGACAGGTACAATGAGCAGTTCTTC. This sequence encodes CASSQYGDRYNEQFF.

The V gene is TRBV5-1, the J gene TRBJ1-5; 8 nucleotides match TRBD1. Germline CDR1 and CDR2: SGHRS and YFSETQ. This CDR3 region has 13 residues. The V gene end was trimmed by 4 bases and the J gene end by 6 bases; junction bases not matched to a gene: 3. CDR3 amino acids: CASSITGGQPQHF. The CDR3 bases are TGCGCCAGCAGCATAACAGGGGGTCAGCCCCAGCATTTT.

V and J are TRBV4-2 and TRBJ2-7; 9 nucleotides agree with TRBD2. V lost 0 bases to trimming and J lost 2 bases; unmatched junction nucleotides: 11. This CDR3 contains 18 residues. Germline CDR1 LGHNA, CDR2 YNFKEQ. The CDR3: CASSQDIGGLAGTYEQYF. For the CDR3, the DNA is TGTGCCAGCAGCCAAGATATTGGAGGTCTAGCGGGAACCTACGAGCAGTACTTC.

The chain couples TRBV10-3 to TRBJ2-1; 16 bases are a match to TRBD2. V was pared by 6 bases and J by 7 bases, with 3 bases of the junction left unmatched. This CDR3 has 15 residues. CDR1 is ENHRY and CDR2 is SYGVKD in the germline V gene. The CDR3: CAIRRGLAGGNEQFF. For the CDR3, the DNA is TGTGCCATCAGACGGGGACTAGCGGGAGGGAATGAGCAGTTCTTC.

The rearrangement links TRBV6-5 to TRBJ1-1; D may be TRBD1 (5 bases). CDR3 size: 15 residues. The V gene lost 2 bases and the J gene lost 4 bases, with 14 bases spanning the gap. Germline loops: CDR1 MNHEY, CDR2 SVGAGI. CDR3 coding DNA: TGTGCCAGCAGTTACGCAGGGATAAGGGTCACTGAAGCTTTCTTT. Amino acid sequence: CASSYAGIRVTEAFF.

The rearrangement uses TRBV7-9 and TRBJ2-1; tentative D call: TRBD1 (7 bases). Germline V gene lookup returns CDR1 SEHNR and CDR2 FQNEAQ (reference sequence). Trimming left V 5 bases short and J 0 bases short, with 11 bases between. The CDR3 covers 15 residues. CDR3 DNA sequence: TGTGCCAGCAGCCCCCAGGGGGGCTCCTACAATGAGCAGTTCTTC. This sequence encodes CASSPQGGSYNEQFF. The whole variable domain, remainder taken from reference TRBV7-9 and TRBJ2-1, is DTGVSQNPRHKITKRGQNVTFRCDPISEHNRLYWYRQTLGQGPEFLTYFQNEAQLEKSRLLSDRFSAERPKGSFSTLEIQRTEQGDSAMYLCASSPQGGSYNEQFFGPGTRLTVL.